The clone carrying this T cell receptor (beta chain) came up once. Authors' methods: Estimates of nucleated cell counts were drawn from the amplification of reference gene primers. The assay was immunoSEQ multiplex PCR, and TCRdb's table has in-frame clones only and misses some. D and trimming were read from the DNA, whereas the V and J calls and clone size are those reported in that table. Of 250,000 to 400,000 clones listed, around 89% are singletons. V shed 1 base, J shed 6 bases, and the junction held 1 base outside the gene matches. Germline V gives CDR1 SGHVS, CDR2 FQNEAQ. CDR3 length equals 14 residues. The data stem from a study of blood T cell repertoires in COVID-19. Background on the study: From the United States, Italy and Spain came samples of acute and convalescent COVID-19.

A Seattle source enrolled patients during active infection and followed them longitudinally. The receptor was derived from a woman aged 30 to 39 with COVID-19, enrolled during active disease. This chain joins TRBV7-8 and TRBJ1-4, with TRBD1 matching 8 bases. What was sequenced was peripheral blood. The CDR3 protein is CASSLGTGYEKLFF. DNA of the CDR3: TGTGCCAGCAGCTTAGGGACAGGGTATGAAAAACTGTTTTTT.